The table lists the clone carrying this T cell receptor beta chain with a count of one. The entry originates in a study of blood T cell repertoires in COVID-19. Study background: Acute and convalescent COVID-19 specimens originated in the United States, Italy and Spain. Nucleic acid was either cDNA or gDNA, and it came from T cells, B-cell-depleted T cells, or PBMCs.

V was cut by 8 bases and J by 4 bases, with 15 bases left in between. CDR3 length: 13 amino acids. Germline V gene lookup returns CDR1 SGHVS and CDR2 FQNEAQ. Original processing notes: Amplification from reference gene primers served as the basis for estimated nucleated cell counts. Only in-frame clones appear in the TCRdb table, and some are missing; sequencing was by immunoSEQ multiplex PCR. From that table come the V and J calls and clone size; the DNA was used to work out D and trimming. The table shows over 130,000 clones, with 65% to 90% occurring only once. V gene TRBV7-8 combines with J gene TRBJ2-7; tentatively, D is TRBD2 (5 bases). This sequence originates from a man between 65 and 85 years old with acute or convalescent COVID-19. Material: peripheral blood. The CDR3 region is CASREGTFYEQYF. DNA for the CDR3: TGTGCCAGCCGCGAGGGTACCTTTTACGAGCAGTACTTC.